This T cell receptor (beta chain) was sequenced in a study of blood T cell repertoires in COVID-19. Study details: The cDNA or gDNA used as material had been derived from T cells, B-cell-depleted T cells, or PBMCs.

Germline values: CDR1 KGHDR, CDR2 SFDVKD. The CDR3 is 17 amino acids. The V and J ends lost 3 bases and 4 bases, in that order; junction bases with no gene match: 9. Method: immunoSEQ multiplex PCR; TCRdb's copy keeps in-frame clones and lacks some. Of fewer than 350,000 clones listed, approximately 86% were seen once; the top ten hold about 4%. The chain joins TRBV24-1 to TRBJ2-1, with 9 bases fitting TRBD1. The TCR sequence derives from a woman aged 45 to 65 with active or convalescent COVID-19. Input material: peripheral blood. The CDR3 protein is CATSDVRGQGFYNEQFF. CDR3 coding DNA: TGTGCCACCAGTGATGTGCGGGGACAGGGATTTTACAATGAGCAGTTCTTC.